This T cell receptor (beta chain) was sequenced during a study of blood T cell repertoires in COVID-19. The protocol was immunoSEQ multiplex PCR, while the TCRdb copy is restricted to in-frame clones and leaves out a portion. Of about 50,000 clones in the sample, about 90% were seen once. This clone has only one observation. Sequenced sample: peripheral blood. The receptor comes from an elderly man with active or convalescent COVID-19.

CDR3 DNA sequence: TGCGCCAGCAGCTTAGGAGGGTTCGGGCAGCCCCAGCATTTT. Translation: CASSLGGFGQPQHF. The gene calls are TRBV5-1 and TRBJ1-5, with D uncertain. In germline, CDR1 is SGHRS, CDR2 YFSETQ. The CDR3 contains 14 residues. V was shortened by 2 bases and J by 7 bases, with 13 bases between the two germline ends.